The source of this T cell receptor beta chain is a study of blood T cell repertoires in COVID-19. The overall study: The cDNA or gDNA used as material had been derived from T cells, B-cell-depleted T cells, or PBMCs.

Clinical history as reported by participants underpinned cohort assignment. All recovered Cohort 3 donors got two negative PCRs, got clearance, or saw symptom resolution. In the study's own analysis: It was from reference gene primer amplification that nucleated cell counts were estimated. The repertoire was sequenced with immunoSEQ multiplex PCR; TCRdb's copy has only in-frame clones and lacks some. V and J calls and clone size come straight from that table; D and trimming were deduced from the DNA. The repertoire includes 170,000 or so clones, about 90% of them detected once, and over 7% sits in the top ten. There are 17 residues in the CDR3. Germline loops: CDR1 KGHDR, CDR2 SFDVKD. The J segment lost 2 bases and the V segment lost 5 bases, leaving 11 bases of the junction unmatched.

This chain uses TRBV24-1 with TRBJ2-7; 10 positions match TRBD1. This clonotype was obtained from a woman aged 45-65 years who had recovered from COVID-19. Material for sequencing was PBMCs or T cells enriched from blood (not recorded which). DNA for the CDR3: TGTGCCACCAGTGCTTCCTCCGGGACAGGGGACCCCTACGAGCAGTACTTC. It codes for CATSASSGTGDPYEQYF.